This T cell receptor beta chain was found in a study of T cell responses to AZD1222 COVID-19 vaccine. Overall study results and limits: Seropositivity was recorded at baseline in only 6 or 7 AZD1222 recipients.

About this clone: Its antigen is still unknown. Other DNA sequences of this sample code for an identical CDR3.

V was trimmed by 4 bases and J by 1 base, leaving 8 bases between them. The CDR3 is made up of 13 amino acids. Germline lookup yields CDR1 SGHNT and CDR2 YYREEE (reference sequence). Repertoires were generated with immunoSEQ multiplex PCR, while TCRdb's copy carries only in-frame clones and drops some. In the table there are about 190,000 clones, approximately 87% of which are singletons. Sequencing was performed on peripheral blood, taken on day 0 of MenACWY control vaccination. The chain has TRBV5-4 and TRBJ1-1; D might be TRBD1 (6 bases). The receptor comes from an adult in good health. The CDR3 here is CASSPRGNTEAFF. The CDR3 region has the DNA TGTGCCAGCAGCCCCAGGGGGAACACTGAAGCTTTCTTT. The full variable domain, rest sourced from reference TRBV5-4 and TRBJ1-1, is ETGVTQSPTHLIKTRGQQVTLRCSSQSGHNTVSWYQQALGQGPQFIFQYYREEENGRGNFPPRFSGLQFPNYSSELNVNALELDDSALYLCASSPRGNTEAFFGQGTRLTVV.